This T cell receptor beta chain was identified in a study of control samples from healthy donors and cancer patients. The table came from immunoSEQ multiplex PCR; TCRdb's copy has only in-frame clones and leaves some out. Of over 150,000 clones in the sample, roughly 94% were seen once. The clonotype comes from a woman under 30 in good health. The specimen was blood.

This CDR3 is CASSSGSNNSPLHF. The CDR3 coding sequence is TGCGCCAGCAGCTCGGGTTCTAATAATTCACCCCTCCACTTT. The gene calls are TRBV10-1 and TRBJ1-6; D not certain. Germline values: CDR1 WNHNN, CDR2 SYGVQD (reference sequence). The CDR3 length is 14 residues. The ends were cut back, 6 bases at V and 5 bases at J, with 11 bases in the middle.